One sample yielded the 20 T cell receptor beta chains listed below, sequenced in a study of chemoradiotherapy in HPV16-positive cancers. Some clones are missing from TCRdb's copy, which holds only in-frame ones; the method was immunoSEQ multiplex PCR. The table includes 8,000 to 10,000 clones, about 85% detected once. Sequencing was performed on tumor tissue, taken from a patient who underwent chemoradiotherapy. Source of these receptors: a human donor with HPV-associated anogenital cancer.

By proportion, this clone is large. The chain is built from TRBV2 and TRBJ1-2; 7 bases fit TRBD1. V lost 8 bases and J lost 0; bases outside the gene matches: 0. There are 12 residues in the CDR3. Germline assignment: CDR1 SNHLY and CDR2 FYNNEI. This CDR3 reads CASGTANYGYTF. DNA for the CDR3: TGTGCCAGCGGGACAGCTAACTATGGCTACACCTTC.

This chain uses TRBV5-1 with TRBJ1-2, with D possibly TRBD1 on 6 matching bases. CDR3 length: 14 residues. Germline CDR1 is SGHRS and CDR2 is YFSETQ. Trimming removed 5 bases at V and 3 bases at J, with 14 bases between. The CDR3, as DNA: TGCGCCAGCAGTTCCGTAGAGGGGGACTATGGCTACACCTTC. This encodes CASSSVEGDYGYTF.

The chain has TRBV9 and TRBJ2-2, with D possibly TRBD1 on 6 matching bases. The CDR3 is 14 amino acids. Germline V gene sequence: CDR1 SGDLS, CDR2 YYNGEE. V was cut by 2 bases and J by 7 bases, with 12 bases left in between. CDR3 in DNA: TGTGCCAGCAGCGTTCTAGACAGGCTCGGGGAGCTGTTTTTT. Translating gives CASSVLDRLGELFF.

The V and J genes are TRBV6-5 and TRBJ1-6, with 7 bases aligning to TRBD1. This CDR3 is built from 12 residues. V trimming: 8 bases; J trimming: 10 bases; junction bases outside the gene matches: 5. Germline CDR1 is MNHEY and CDR2 is SVGAGI. The CDR3 DNA follows: TGTGCCAGCCGCGAACAGGGGTCACCCCTCCACTTT. The encoded protein is CASREQGSPLHF.

This chain links TRBV6-6 with TRBJ2-5; tentatively, D is TRBD2 (5 bases). The ends were cut back, 6 bases at V and 3 bases at J, with 17 bases in the middle. This CDR3 region has 15 residues. The V gene's germline CDR1 is MNHNY and CDR2 SVGAGI (reference sequence). The CDR3 sequence is CASSRPGSEEETQYF. The CDR3 DNA sequence: TGTGCCAGCAGCCGCCCGGGGAGTGAGGAAGAGACCCAGTACTTC.

The V gene is TRBV19, the J gene TRBJ2-6; the D is unclear. V was shortened by 3 bases and J by 0 bases, with 3 bases between the two germline ends. Looked up from germline, CDR1 is LNHDA and CDR2 is SQIVND (reference sequence). The CDR3 covers 14 residues. CDR3 DNA: TGTGCCAGTAGTATGGACTCTGGGGCCAACGTCCTGACTTTC. It is translated as CASSMDSGANVLTF.

This chain connects TRBV18 to TRBJ2-3, with D possibly being TRBD1 (6 bases). This CDR3 comprises 14 residues. Trimming left V 6 bases short and J 5 bases short, with 15 bases between. Germline V gives CDR1 KGHSH, CDR2 LQKENI. CDR3 sequence: CASSNSGAVDTQYF. The DNA of the CDR3 is TGTGCCAGCTCTAACTCAGGGGCAGTAGATACGCAGTATTTT.

This clone was counted a single time. The J gene is TRBJ2-7, the V gene TRBV4-1, with 10 bases identical to TRBD1. The CDR3 has 16 residues. Trimming took 2 bases from V and 5 from J; bases not matched to a gene: 9. Germline CDR1 is MGHRA and CDR2 is YSYEKL. This CDR3 reads CASSQRQGALPHEQYF. CDR3 nucleotide sequence: TGCGCCAGCAGCCAAAGACAGGGGGCCCTACCCCACGAGCAGTACTTC.

The chain recombines TRBV30 with TRBJ1-5, with TRBD1 as a possible D gene (5 bases). Germline V CDR1 and CDR2: GTSNPN, SVGIG (reference sequence). Trimming stripped 3 bases from V and 5 bases from J, with 11 bases between. This CDR3 contains 13 residues. The chain's CDR3 is CAWSETDYQPQHF. Here the CDR3 DNA reads TGTGCCTGGAGCGAGACAGACTATCAGCCCCAGCATTTT. The whole variable domain, filled in from reference TRBV30 and TRBJ1-5, reads SQTIHQWPATLVQPVGSPLSLECTVEGTSNPNLYWYRQAAGRGLQLLFYSVGIGQISSEVPQNLSASRPQDRQFILSSKKLLLSDSGFYLCAWSETDYQPQHFGDGTRLSIL.

The chain has TRBV6-6 and TRBJ1-2; TRBD1 agrees at 8 bases. The CDR3 totals 16 residues. V was pared by 7 bases and J by 3 bases, with 13 bases of the junction left unmatched. The germline CDR1 and CDR2 sequences are MNHNY and SVGAGI (reference sequence). The chain's CDR3 is CASINQGQGDYYGYTF. CDR3 nucleotide sequence: TGTGCCAGCATCAACCAAGGACAGGGCGACTACTATGGCTACACCTTC.

The chain employs TRBV5-1 and TRBJ1-2; 7 positions match TRBD1. CDR1 SGHRS and CDR2 YFSETQ come from the germline V gene. The CDR3 sequence is 14 residues long. The junction had 5 bases not matched to a gene; V was cut back by 0 bases and J by 6 bases. This CDR3 reads CASSLGQGLNGYTF. CDR3 sequence (DNA): TGCGCCAGCAGCTTGGGACAGGGTCTAAATGGCTACACCTTC.

This clone was found a few times. The rearrangement links TRBV5-1 to TRBJ2-1; 11 positions agree with TRBD2. The V gene end was trimmed by 2 bases and the J gene end by 3 bases; junction bases not matched to a gene: 10. The germline V gene has CDR1 SGHRS and CDR2 YFSETQ. The CDR3 runs to 18 residues. CDR3 in amino acids: CASSFRLAGFAFYNEQFF. CDR3 sequence (DNA): TGCGCCAGCAGCTTTAGACTAGCGGGGTTCGCTTTCTACAATGAGCAGTTCTTC.

The CDR3 DNA reads TGTGCCAGCAGTCTGGACAGGGATCGCTATGGCTACACCTTC. Amino acids: CASSLDRDRYGYTF. The chain couples TRBV6-6 to TRBJ1-2; 8 positions match TRBD1. The CDR3 covers 14 residues. J gave up 4 bases and V 5 bases, and 6 bases lay outside the gene matches. Germline-derived CDR1 and CDR2 are MNHNY and SVGAGI (reference sequence).

The chain links TRBV4-1 to TRBJ2-7; D gene ambiguous. The V gene's germline CDR1 is MGHRA and CDR2 YSYEKL. Trimming shortened V by 0 bases and J by 4 bases, and 13 bases separated the two germline ends. The CDR3 extends over 15 amino acids. The CDR3: CASSQDRTLRYEQYF. CDR3 sequence (DNA): TGCGCCAGCAGCCAAGATAGGACGCTACGATACGAGCAGTACTTC.

J is TRBJ2-5 and V is TRBV1; TRBD2 is taken as the D call from the table, unchecked against the DNA. TRBV1 represents a pseudogene. The CDR3 consists of 15 residues. CDR3 DNA: TGCACCAGCAGCCGTCTAGCGGGAGGGCAAGAGACCCAGTACTTC. Its translation is CTSSRLAGGQETQYF.

The chain has TRBV6-1 and TRBJ1-1; D might be TRBD1 (6 bases). Germline loops: CDR1 MNHNS, CDR2 SASEGT. V was cut by 9 bases and J by 6 bases, with 11 bases left in between. CDR3 length equals 11 residues. The CDR3 protein is CASSRGAEAFF. The DNA of the CDR3 is TGTGCCAGTTCCAGGGGAGCTGAAGCTTTCTTT.

This chain links TRBV5-4 with TRBJ1-1; D is uncertain. The CDR3 runs to 13 residues. Germline V gene data show CDR1 as SGHNT and CDR2 as YYREEE (reference sequence). The germline V and J ends were trimmed by 1 base and 5 bases, with 9 bases remaining between them. CDR3 DNA: TGTGCCAGCAGCTTGCAGGTGGGAACTGAAGCTTTCTTT. Protein: CASSLQVGTEAFF.

The chain uses TRBV19 and TRBJ1-2, with D maybe TRBD1 (5 bases). The CDR3 is 15 residues long. The V end was cut by 8 bases, the J end by 4 bases, with 20 bases between. Germline V CDR1 and CDR2: LNHDA, SQIVND (reference sequence). Written as DNA, the CDR3 is TGTGCCAGTGCCACCCAGGGCAGGGCCGGCTATGGCTACACCTTC. This translates into CASATQGRAGYGYTF.

This clone was seen just once. The CDR3 is CASSGPSRSTDTQYF. CDR3 DNA sequence: TGTGCCAGCAGCGGGCCCTCGCGGAGCACAGATACGCAGTATTTT. This chain uses TRBV9 with TRBJ2-3; D ambiguous. V lost 3 bases and J lost 0, with 11 bases in between. Germline values: CDR1 SGDLS, CDR2 YYNGEE. The CDR3 is 15 residues long.

In DNA form, the CDR3 reads TGTGCCAGCAGTTTTTTTGCGACAGGGTTCAACTATGGCTACACCTTC. Protein: CASSFFATGFNYGYTF. The gene calls are TRBV28 and TRBJ1-2, with TRBD1 identical over 7 bases. Germline CDR1 MDHEN, CDR2 SYDVKM. V lost 3 bases, J lost 2 bases, and 9 bases stayed unmatched. The length of the CDR3 is 16 residues.